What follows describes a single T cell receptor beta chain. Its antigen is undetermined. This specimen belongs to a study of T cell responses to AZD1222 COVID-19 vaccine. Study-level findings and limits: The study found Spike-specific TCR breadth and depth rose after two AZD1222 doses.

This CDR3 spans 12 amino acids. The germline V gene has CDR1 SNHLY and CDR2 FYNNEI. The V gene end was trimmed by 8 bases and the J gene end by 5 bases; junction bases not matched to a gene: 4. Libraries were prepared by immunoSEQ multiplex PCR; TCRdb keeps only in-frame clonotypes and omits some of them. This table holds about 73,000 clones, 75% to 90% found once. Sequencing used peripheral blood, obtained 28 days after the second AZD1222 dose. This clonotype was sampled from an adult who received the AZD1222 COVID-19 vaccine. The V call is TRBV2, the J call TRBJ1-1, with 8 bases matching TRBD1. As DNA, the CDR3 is TGTGCCAGCGGACAGGGTTGGACTGAAGCTTTCTTT. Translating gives CASGQGWTEAFF.